This T cell receptor (beta chain) stems from a study of blood T cell repertoires in COVID-19. The wider study: There were acute and convalescent COVID-19 samples, and they came from the United States, Italy and Spain. T cells, B-cell-depleted T cells, or PBMCs supplied cDNA or gDNA.

Per the study methods: How many nucleated cells were present was estimated from reference gene primer amplification. The repertoire was sequenced with immunoSEQ multiplex PCR; TCRdb's copy has only in-frame clones and lacks some. V, J and clone size are those of that table, while D and trimming were read from the DNA. The sample carries some 240,000 clones, about 88% recorded once. With V trimmed by 8 bases and J by 5 bases, 4 bases remained unmatched. This CDR3 region has 13 residues. The sample was peripheral blood. The chain uses TRBV12-3 or TRBV12-4 and TRBJ2-5, with 11 bases fitting TRBD2. The sequence was obtained from a woman in her thirties or forties who had recovered from COVID-19. CDR3 bases: TGTGCCAGCCTTGGACTAGCGGGTGAGACCCAGTACTTC. Protein: CASLGLAGETQYF.